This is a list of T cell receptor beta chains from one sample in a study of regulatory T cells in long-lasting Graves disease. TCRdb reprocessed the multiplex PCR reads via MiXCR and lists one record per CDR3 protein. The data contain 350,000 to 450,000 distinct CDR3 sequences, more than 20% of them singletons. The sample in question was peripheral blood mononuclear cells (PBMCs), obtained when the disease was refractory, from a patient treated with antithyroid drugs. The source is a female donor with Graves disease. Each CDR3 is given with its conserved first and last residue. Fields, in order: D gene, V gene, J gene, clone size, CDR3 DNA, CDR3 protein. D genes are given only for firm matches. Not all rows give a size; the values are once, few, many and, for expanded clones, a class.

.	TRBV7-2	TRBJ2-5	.	TGTGCCAGCAGCTTTCCGGACATTGGGGAGACCCAGTACTTC	CASSFPDIGETQYF
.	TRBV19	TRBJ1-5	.	TGTGCCAGTAGTATAGATGGAGTGGCGGGGATAGGGCATTTT	CASSIDGVAGIGHF
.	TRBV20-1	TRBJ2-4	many	TGCAGTGCCCGGACTGCACCAACCGGTGACATTCAGTACTTC	CSARTAPTGDIQYF
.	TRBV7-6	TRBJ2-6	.	TGTGCCAGCAGCTCAGCGAGGGGGTCTGGGGCCAACGTCCTGACTTTC	CASSSARGSGANVLTF
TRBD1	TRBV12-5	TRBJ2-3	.	TGTGCTAGTGGTCTGGGACAGAACACAGATACGCAGTATTTT	CASGLGQNTDTQYF
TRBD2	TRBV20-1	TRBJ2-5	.	TGCAGTGCCCAACTAGCGGGCCAAGAGACCCAGTACTTC	CSAQLAGQETQYF
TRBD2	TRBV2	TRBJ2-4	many	TGTGCCAGCAGTGAGGGGGGGAGCATTCAGTACTTC	CASSEGGSIQYF
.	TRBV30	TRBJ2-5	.	TGTGCCTGGAGTGTTACAGGGCATCCTATTAAGACCCAGTACTTC	CAWSVTGHPIKTQYF
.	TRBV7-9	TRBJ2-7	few	TGTGCCAGCAGCCTACTCCGGCCAACGGAGGGGGCCCCGCAGTACTTC	CASSLLRPTEGAPQYF
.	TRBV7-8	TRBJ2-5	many	TGTGCCAGCAGCCCCTTAGGTGGAACTCCGAAGGGGGAGACCCAGTACTTC	CASSPLGGTPKGETQYF
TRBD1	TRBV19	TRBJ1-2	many	TGTGCCAGTAATTCGGGACAGGGGGCAGACGTCACGTATGGCTACACCTTC	CASNSGQGADVTYGYTF
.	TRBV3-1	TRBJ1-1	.	TGTGCCAGCAGCCAGCCCGGGGGGAACACTGAAGCTTTCTTT	CASSQPGGNTEAFF
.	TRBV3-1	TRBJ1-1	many	TGTGCCAGCAGCCAAGCCGACAGATGGGAAGCTTTCTTT	CASSQADRWEAFF
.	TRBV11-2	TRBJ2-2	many	TGTGCCAGCAGCCAAGGCAAGTCTCTGAACACCGGGGAGCTGTTTTTT	CASSQGKSLNTGELFF
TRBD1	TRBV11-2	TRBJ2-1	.	TGTGCCAGCAGCTTGACAGGGGGTGAGCAGTTCTTC	CASSLTGGEQFF
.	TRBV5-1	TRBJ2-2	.	TGCGCCAGCAGCTGGCGCCCCGAACCCGGGGAGCTGTTTTTT	CASSWRPEPGELFF
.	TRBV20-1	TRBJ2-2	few	TGCAGTGCTAGAGATCTCGACGGGGCGAACACCGGGGAGCTGTTTTTT	CSARDLDGANTGELFF
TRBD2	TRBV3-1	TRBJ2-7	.	TGTGCCAGCAGCTCCGGGACTAGCAAAGTCTACGAGCAGTACTTC	CASSSGTSKVYEQYF
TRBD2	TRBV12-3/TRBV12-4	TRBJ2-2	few	TGTGCCAGCAAGATCCCCGGGACTAGCGGGAGGTACGGGGAGCTGTTTTTT	CASKIPGTSGRYGELFF
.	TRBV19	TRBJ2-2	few	TGTGCCACCGGTGGCGGGGAGCTGTTTTTT	CATGGGELFF
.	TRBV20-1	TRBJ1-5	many	TGCAGTGCCGCGGGGACACAAGAACATAGCAATCAGCCCCAGCATTTT	CSAAGTQEHSNQPQHF
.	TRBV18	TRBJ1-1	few	TGTGCCAGCTCATCGGACGGCCCGGGTTTGCCTGAAGCTTTCTTT	CASSSDGPGLPEAFF
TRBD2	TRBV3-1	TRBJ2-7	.	TGTGCCAGCAGCCAAGGACTAGCGGGAGGGATGCCCTACGAGCAGTACTTC	CASSQGLAGGMPYEQYF
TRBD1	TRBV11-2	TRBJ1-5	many	TGTGCCAGCAGCTTGGACAGGGACCTCAATCAGCCCCAGCATTTT	CASSLDRDLNQPQHF
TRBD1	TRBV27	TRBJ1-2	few	TGTGCCAGCAGTTTATCTGGGACAGGGTCCAACTATGGCTACACCTTC	CASSLSGTGSNYGYTF
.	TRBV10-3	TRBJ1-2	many	TGTGCCATCAGCCCGCCGGGAGTCTATGGCTACACCTTC	CAISPPGVYGYTF
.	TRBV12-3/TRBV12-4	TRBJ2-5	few	TGTGCCAGCAGCCGAGCAGGTGAAGAGACCCAGTACTTC	CASSRAGEETQYF
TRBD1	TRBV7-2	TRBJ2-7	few	TGTGCCAGCAGCTTAGAGGGACAGGGATTAGACGAGCAGTACTTC	CASSLEGQGLDEQYF
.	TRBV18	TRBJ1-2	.	TGTGTCAGCTCAGGGTTTTACGCTACAAACAACTATGGCTACACCTTC	CVSSGFYATNNYGYTF
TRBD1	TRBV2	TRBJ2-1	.	TGTGCCATAACCAGGGACAGGGGTTCGGTCCATTCTTACAATGAGCAGTTCTTC	CAITRDRGSVHSYNEQFF
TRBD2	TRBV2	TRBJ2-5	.	TGTGCCAGCTGGCCAGGGGGGACCGGGACTAGCTACGAGACCCAGTACTTC	CASWPGGTGTSYETQYF
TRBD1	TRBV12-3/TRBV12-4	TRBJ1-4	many	TGTGCCAGCAGTTTGGACAGGTCAACCTCGCCTAGGGGAAAACTGTTTTTT	CASSLDRSTSPRGKLFF
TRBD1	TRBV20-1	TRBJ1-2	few	TGCAGTGCTGAGACAGGGATTTATGGCTACACCTTC	CSAETGIYGYTF
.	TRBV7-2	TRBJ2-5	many	TGTGCCAGCAGCTTAGACGGTCGAGGGGGAGAGACCCAGTACTTC	CASSLDGRGGETQYF
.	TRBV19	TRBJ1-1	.	TGTGCCAGTAGCCGAACCCGGACGGGGAACACTGAAGCTTTCTTT	CASSRTRTGNTEAFF
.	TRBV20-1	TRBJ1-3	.	TGCAGTGCTAGAGATGGGGCAGCCTCTGGAAACACCATATATTTT	CSARDGAASGNTIYF
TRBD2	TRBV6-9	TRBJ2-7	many	TGTGCCAGCAGTTACGCTAGCGGGAATGCATACGAGCAGTACTTC	CASSYASGNAYEQYF
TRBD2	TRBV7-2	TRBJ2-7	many	TGTGCCAGCAGTCCACTAGCGGGAGTAGTCTCCTACGAGCAGTACTTC	CASSPLAGVVSYEQYF
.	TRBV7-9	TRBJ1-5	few	TGTGCCAGCAGCTTACAGGGAAACCGGGATCAGCCCCAGCATTTT	CASSLQGNRDQPQHF
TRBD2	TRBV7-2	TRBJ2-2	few	TGTGCCAGCAGCGCCACCTCGGGACTAGCGGGGGGGGCGAACACCGGGGAGCTGTTTTTT	CASSATSGLAGGANTGELFF